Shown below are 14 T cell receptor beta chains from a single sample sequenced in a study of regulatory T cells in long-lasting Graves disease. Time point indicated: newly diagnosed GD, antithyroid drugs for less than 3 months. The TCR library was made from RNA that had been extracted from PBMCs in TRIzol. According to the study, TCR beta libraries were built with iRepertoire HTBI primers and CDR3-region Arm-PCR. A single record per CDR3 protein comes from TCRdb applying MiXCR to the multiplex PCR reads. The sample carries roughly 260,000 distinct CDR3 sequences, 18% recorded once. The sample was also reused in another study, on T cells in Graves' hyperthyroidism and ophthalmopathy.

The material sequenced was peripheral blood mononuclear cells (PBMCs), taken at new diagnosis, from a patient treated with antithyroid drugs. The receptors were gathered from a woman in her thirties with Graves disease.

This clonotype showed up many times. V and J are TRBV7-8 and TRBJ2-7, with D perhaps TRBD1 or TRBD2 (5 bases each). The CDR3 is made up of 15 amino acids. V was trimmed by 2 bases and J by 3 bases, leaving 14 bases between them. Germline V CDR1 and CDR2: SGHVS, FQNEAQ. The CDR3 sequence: CASSLNTGLSYEQYF. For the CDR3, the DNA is TGTGCCAGCAGCTTAAACACGGGGCTTAGCTACGAGCAGTACTTC.

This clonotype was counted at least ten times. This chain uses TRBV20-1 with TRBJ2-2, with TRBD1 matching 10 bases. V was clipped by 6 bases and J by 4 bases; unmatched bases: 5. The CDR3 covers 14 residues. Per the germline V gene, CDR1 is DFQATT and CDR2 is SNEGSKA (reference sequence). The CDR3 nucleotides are TGCAGTGCCCGGACAGGGGGTAGCACCGGGGAGCTGTTTTTT. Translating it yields CSARTGGSTGELFF.

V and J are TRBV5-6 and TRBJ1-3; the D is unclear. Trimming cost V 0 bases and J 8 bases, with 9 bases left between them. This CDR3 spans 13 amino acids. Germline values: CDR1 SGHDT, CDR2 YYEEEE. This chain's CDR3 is CASSLAPGDTIYF. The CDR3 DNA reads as TGTGCCAGCAGCTTGGCCCCCGGGGACACCATATATTTT.

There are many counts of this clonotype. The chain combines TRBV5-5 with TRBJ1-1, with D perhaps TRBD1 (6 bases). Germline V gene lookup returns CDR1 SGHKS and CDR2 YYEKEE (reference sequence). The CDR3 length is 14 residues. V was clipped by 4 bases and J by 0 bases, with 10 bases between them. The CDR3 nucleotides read TGTGCCAGCAGCCAGGGGCAGATGAACACTGAAGCTTTCTTT. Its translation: CASSQGQMNTEAFF.

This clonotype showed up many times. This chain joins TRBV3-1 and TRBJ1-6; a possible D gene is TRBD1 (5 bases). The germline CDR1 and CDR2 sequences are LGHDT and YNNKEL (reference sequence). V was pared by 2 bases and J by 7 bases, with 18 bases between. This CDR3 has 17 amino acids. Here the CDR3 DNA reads TGTGCCAGCAGCCAACCTGGGGTAGGACACCTAAATTCACCCCTCCACTTT. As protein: CASSQPGVGHLNSPLHF. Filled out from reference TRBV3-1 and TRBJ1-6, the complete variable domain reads DTAVSQTPKYLVTQMGNDKSIKCEQNLGHDTMYWYKQDSKKFLKIMFSYNNKELIINETVPNRFSPKSPDKAHLNLHINSLELGDSAVYFCASSQPGVGHLNSPLHFGNGTRLTVT.

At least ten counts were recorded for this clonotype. CDR3 region: CASSPEIRTGKGAFF. CDR3 coding DNA: TGTGCCAGCTCACCAGAGATTAGGACGGGGAAGGGGGCTTTCTTT. The gene calls are TRBV18 and TRBJ1-1; D perhaps matches TRBD1 (5 bases). Germline CDR1 and CDR2: KGHSH and LQKENI. Trimming removed 2 bases from V and 11 bases from J, with 21 bases in between. There are 15 residues in the CDR3. The whole variable domain, remainder taken from reference TRBV18 and TRBJ1-1, is NAGVMQNPRHLVRRRGQEARLRCSPMKGHSHVYWYRQLPEEGLKFMVYLQKENIIDESGMPKERFSAEFPKEGPSILRIQQVVRGDSAAYFCASSPEIRTGKGAFFGQGTRLTVV.

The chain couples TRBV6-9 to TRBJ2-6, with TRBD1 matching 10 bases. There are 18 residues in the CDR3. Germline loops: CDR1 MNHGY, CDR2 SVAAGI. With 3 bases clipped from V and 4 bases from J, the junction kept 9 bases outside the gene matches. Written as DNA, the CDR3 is TGTGCCAGCAGTTACTCTCCGGGACAGGGGACCGGGGCCAACGTCCTGACTTTC. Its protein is CASSYSPGQGTGANVLTF.

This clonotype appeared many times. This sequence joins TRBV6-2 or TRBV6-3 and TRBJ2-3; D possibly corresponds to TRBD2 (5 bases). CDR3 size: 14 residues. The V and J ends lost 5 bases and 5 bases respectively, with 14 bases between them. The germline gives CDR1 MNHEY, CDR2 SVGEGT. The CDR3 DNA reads TGTGCCAGCAGTATGCCTGGGAGTTTAGATACGCAGTATTTT. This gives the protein CASSMPGSLDTQYF.

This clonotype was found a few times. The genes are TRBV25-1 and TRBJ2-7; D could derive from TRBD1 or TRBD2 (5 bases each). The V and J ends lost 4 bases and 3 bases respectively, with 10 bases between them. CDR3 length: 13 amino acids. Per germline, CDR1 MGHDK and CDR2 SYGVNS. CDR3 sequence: CASSGARGYEQYF. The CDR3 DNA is TGTGCCAGCAGTGGGGCGAGGGGCTACGAGCAGTACTTC.

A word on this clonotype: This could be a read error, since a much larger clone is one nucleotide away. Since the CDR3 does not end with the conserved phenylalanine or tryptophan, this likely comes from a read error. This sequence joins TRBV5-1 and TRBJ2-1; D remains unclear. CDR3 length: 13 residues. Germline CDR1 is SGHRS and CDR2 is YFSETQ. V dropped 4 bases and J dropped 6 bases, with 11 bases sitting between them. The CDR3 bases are TGCGCCAGCAGCCAAGGCCAGTTCAATGAGCAGTTCATC. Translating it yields CASSQGQFNEQFI.

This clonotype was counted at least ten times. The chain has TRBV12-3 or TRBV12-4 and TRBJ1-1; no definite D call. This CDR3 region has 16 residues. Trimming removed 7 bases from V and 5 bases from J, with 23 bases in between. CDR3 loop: CASKVRRETRSTEAFF. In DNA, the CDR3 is TGTGCCAGCAAGGTCCGGAGGGAAACGCGGAGTACTGAAGCTTTCTTT.

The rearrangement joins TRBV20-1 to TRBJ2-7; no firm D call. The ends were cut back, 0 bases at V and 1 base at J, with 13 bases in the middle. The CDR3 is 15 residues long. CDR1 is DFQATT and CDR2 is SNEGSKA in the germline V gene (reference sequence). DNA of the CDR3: TGCAGTGCTAGAGATGGCACCAACCCTTCCTACGAGCAGTACTTC. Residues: CSARDGTNPSYEQYF.

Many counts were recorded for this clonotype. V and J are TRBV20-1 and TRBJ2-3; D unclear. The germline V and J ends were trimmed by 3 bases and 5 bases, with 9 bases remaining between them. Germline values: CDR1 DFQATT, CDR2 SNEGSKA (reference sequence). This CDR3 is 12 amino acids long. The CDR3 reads CSASPAIDTQYF. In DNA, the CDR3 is TGCAGTGCTAGCCCAGCAATAGATACGCAGTATTTT.

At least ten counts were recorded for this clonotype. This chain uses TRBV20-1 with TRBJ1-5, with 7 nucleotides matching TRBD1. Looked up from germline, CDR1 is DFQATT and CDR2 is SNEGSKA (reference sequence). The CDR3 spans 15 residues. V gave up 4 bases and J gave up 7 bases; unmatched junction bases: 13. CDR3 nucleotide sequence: TGCAGTGCTACCCCGGTTGACAGGGAGTACCAGCCCCAGCATTTT. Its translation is CSATPVDREYQPQHF.